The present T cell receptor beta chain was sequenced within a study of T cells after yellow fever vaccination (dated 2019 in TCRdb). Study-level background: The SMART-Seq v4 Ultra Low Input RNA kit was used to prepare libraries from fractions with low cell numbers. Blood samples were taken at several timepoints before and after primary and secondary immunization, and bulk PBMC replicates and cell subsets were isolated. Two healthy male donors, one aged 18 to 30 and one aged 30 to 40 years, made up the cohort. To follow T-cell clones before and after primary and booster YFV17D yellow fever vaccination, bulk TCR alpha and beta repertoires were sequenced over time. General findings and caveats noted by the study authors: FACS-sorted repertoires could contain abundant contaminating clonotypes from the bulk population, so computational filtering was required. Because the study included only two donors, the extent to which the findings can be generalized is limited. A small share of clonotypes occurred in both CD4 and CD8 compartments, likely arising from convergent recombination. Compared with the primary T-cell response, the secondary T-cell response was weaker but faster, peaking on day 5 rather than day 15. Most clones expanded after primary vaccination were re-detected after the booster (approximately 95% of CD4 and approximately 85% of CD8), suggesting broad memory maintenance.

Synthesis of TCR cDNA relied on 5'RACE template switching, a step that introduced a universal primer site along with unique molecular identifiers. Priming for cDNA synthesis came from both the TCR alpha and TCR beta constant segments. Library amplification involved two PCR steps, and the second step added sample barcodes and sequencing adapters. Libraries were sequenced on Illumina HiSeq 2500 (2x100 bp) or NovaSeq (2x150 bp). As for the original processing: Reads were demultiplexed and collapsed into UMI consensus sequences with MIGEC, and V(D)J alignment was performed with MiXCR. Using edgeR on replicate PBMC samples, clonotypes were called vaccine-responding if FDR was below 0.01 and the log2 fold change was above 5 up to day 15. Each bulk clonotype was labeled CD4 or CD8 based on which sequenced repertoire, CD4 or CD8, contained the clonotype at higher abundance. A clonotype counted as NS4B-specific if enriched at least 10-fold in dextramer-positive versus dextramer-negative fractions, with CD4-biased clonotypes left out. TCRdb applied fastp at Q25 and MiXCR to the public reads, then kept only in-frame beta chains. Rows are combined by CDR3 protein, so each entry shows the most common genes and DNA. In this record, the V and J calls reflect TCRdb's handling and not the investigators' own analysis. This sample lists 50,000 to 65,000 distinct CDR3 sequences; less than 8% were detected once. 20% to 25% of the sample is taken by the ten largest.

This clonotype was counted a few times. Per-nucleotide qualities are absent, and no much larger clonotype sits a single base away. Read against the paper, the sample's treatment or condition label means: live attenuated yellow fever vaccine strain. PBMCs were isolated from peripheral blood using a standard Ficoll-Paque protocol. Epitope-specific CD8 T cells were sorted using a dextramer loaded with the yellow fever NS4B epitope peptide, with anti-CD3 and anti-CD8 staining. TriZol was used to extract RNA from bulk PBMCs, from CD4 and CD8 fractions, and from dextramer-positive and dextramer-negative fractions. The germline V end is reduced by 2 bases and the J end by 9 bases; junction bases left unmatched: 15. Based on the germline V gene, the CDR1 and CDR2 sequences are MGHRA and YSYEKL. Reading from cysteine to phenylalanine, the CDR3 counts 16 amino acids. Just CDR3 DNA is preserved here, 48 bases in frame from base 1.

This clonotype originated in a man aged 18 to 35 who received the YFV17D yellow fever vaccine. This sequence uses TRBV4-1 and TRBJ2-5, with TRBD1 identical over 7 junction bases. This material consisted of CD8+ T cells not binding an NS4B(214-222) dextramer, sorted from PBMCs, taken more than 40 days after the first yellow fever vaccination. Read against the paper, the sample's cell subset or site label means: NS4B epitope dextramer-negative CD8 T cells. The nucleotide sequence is TGCGCCAGCAGCCAAACCCAGGGGAAGGGGGCCGGGGCCCAGTACTTC. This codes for CASSQTQGKGAGAQYF.